This T cell receptor beta chain was captured by sequencing in a study of blood T cell repertoires in COVID-19. Looking at the study overall: Sample material is recorded as cDNA or gDNA derived from T cells, B-cell-depleted T cells, or PBMCs.

The J segment lost 4 bases and the V segment lost 4 bases, leaving 9 bases of the junction unmatched. Germline V CDR1 and CDR2: LGHDT, YNNKEL (reference sequence). The CDR3 sequence is 16 residues long. Here immunoSEQ multiplex PCR was the method, and the copy in TCRdb shows in-frame clones only, minus some. The sample carries 55,000 to 80,000 clones, roughly 74% recorded once. Material: peripheral blood. The TCR comes from a woman at least 80 years old with acute or convalescent COVID-19. This chain uses TRBV3-1 (or the pseudogene TRBV3-2) with TRBJ2-1, with 8 bases matching TRBD1. CDR3 region: CASSRDPGQVYNEQFF. CDR3 sequence (DNA): TGTGCCAGCAGCCGAGACCCGGGACAGGTATACAATGAGCAGTTCTTC.